This T cell receptor (beta chain) is from a study of PD-1 blockade in classical Hodgkin lymphoma. Background on the study: The nivolumab dose that patients received was 3 mg/kg, given intravenously every 2 weeks.

Each patient relapsed following autologous stem cell transplantation, and prior brentuximab vedotin exposure differed. Germline V CDR1 and CDR2: SGHDN, FVKESK. V lost 0 bases and J lost 5; bases outside the gene matches: 15. The CDR3 length is 19 residues. Study-level points and caveats: Complete responders' diversity at baseline resembled that of newly diagnosed patients.

Turning to this clone: Antigen unknown.

The repertoire was sequenced with immunoSEQ multiplex PCR; TCRdb's copy has only in-frame clones and lacks some. Among about 13,000 clones listed, around 80% were seen once. The sequence was obtained from a human donor with classical Hodgkin lymphoma. This specimen was peripheral blood mononuclear cells (PBMCs), taken at baseline. The chain recombines TRBV14 with TRBJ2-1; TRBD2 matches at 8 bases. The CDR3 bases are TGTGCCAGCAGCCAAGATATAGGTGGGACGGGGGGGTGGCACAATGAGCAGTTCTTC. This gives the protein CASSQDIGGTGGWHNEQFF. Together with reference TRBV14 and TRBJ2-1, the CDR3 gives the full variable domain: EAGVTQFPSHSVIEKGQTVTLRCDPISGHDNLYWYRRVMGKEIKFLLHFVKESKQDESGMPNNRFLAERTGGTYSTLKVQPAELEDSGVYFCASSQDIGGTGGWHNEQFFGPGTRLTVL.